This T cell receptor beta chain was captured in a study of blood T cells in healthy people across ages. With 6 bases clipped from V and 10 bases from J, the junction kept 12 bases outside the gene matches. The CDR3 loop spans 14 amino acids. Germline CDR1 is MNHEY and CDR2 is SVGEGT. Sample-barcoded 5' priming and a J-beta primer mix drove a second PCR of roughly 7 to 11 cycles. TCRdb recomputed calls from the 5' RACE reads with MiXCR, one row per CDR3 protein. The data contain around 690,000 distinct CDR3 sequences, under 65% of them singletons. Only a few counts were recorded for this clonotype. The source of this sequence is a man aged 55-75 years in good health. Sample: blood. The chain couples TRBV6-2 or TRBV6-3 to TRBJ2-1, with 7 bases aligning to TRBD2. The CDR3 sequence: CASSNFGSGVEQFF. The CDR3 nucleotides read TGTGCCAGCAGCAACTTCGGCAGCGGGGTGGAGCAGTTCTTC.